The clone carrying this T cell receptor (beta chain) has just a few counts. The antigen remains undetermined. TCRdb passed the reads through MiXCR, listing each CDR3 protein once. The table lists approximately 1,000,000 distinct CDR3 sequences, under 40% of them singletons. This entry comes from a study of T cell repertoires in cytomegalovirus infection. The material sequenced was cultured CD8+ T cells from PBMCs, taken from culture after CMV antigen stimulation. The receptor's source is a human donor in good health (CMV status not recorded). Some clones in this sample may be carry-over from other donors' samples.

The CDR3, as DNA: TGTGCCAGCAGCTTGGAGGGGGGACTGGGGCAGCCCCAGCATTTT. Its translation: CASSLEGGLGQPQHF. The rearrangement uses TRBV5-5 and TRBJ1-5, with D perhaps matching TRBD1 (6 bases). The CDR3 is made up of 15 amino acids. Trimming stripped 0 bases from V and 7 bases from J, with 14 bases between. Germline loops: CDR1 SGHKS, CDR2 YYEKEE (reference sequence). The whole variable domain, remainder taken from reference TRBV5-5 and TRBJ1-5, is DAGVTQSPTHLIKTRGQQVTLRCSPISGHKSVSWYQQVLGQGPQFIFQYYEKEERGRGNFPDRFSARQFPNYSSELNVNALLLGDSALYLCASSLEGGLGQPQHFGDGTRLSIL.